What follows are 5 T cell receptor beta chains derived from one specimen sequenced in a study of cytomegalovirus exposure and HLA in healthy donors. The PCR had 60 Vbeta and 13 Jbeta primers. Assay: immunoSEQ multiplex PCR; the TCRdb copy retains only in-frame clones and omits some. The data hold 150,000 to 200,000 clones, with 77% observed a single time. What was sequenced was PBMCs. The receptors were sampled from a woman in her forties in good health and CMV-seropositive.

CDR3 loop: CASSLTPTGGIFKQYF. Here the CDR3 DNA reads TGTGCCAGCAGCTTAACCCCTACAGGGGGCATTTTTAAGCAGTACTTC. The V gene is TRBV11-3, the J gene TRBJ2-7, with 9 bases identical to TRBD1. The CDR3 length is 16 residues. J gave up 8 bases and V 2 bases, and 13 bases lay outside the gene matches. In germline, CDR1 is SGHNT, CDR2 YENEEA.

The rearrangement links TRBV10-3 to TRBJ2-7; 9 nucleotides match TRBD1. Germline lookup yields CDR1 ENHRY and CDR2 SYGVKD. CDR3 length equals 15 residues. V shed 6 bases, J shed 3 bases, and the junction held 9 bases outside the gene matches. DNA of the CDR3: TGTGCCATCAGCCAGGACAGGGGCGCGGACTACGAGCAGTACTTC. It yields the protein CAISQDRGADYEQYF.

The rearrangement uses TRBV2 and TRBJ2-1; TRBD2 matches at 13 bases. Looked up from germline, CDR1 is SNHLY and CDR2 is FYNNEI. This CDR3 is 13 amino acids long. J gave up 10 bases and V 4 bases, and 1 base lay outside the gene matches. The CDR3 region has the DNA TGTGCCAGCAGTGTGGGACTAGCGGGAGAGCAGTTCTTC. Translation gives CASSVGLAGEQFF.

V and J are TRBV5-1 and TRBJ2-5; 10 bases map to TRBD2. CDR1 and CDR2 (germline): SGHRS, YFSETQ. The CDR3 totals 16 residues. With 3 bases clipped from V and 5 bases from J, the junction kept 10 bases outside the gene matches. The CDR3: CASSSFSGRMSETQYF. For the CDR3, the DNA is TGCGCCAGCAGCTCTTTTAGCGGGAGGATGAGTGAGACCCAGTACTTC. The full variable domain, rest sourced from reference TRBV5-1 and TRBJ2-5, is KAGVTQTPRYLIKTRGQQVTLSCSPISGHRSVSWYQQTPGQGLQFLFEYFSETQRNKGNFPGRFSGRQFSNSRSEMNVSTLELGDSALYLCASSSFSGRMSETQYFGPGTRLLVL.

Only a few counts were recorded for this clone. J is TRBJ2-3 and V is TRBV5-1; TRBD2 agrees at 8 bases. Per the germline V gene, CDR1 is SGHRS and CDR2 is YFSETQ. The V segment lost 4 bases and the J segment 2 bases; nucleotides outside the gene matches: 6. This CDR3 contains 15 residues. The CDR3 here is CASSEAGAYTDTQYF. The CDR3 DNA reads as TGCGCCAGCAGCGAAGCGGGGGCCTACACAGATACGCAGTATTTT.